A selection of T cell receptor beta chains follows, all from one sample in a study of T cells after yellow fever vaccination. From the 5' RACE reads, TCRdb called clonotypes with MiXCR, one entry per CDR3 protein. The sample holds 310,000 or so distinct CDR3 sequences, around 3.6% seen once. Sample: PBMCs, taken on the day of the yellow fever booster vaccination. The receptors stem from a man younger than 30 who received the YFV17D yellow fever vaccine. CDR3s include the opening cysteine and the closing phenylalanine or tryptophan. A D gene is named only where the DNA matches it firmly. Where a row states a size, it is once, few, many or the class of an expanded clone; other rows omit it.

j_call,d_call,v_call,clone_size,cdr3_aa,cdr3_nt
TRBJ2-7,TRBD2,TRBV18,few,CASSPPGLAKSSYEQYF,TGTGCCAGCTCACCACCGGGACTAGCGAAGTCATCCTACGAGCAGTACTTC
TRBJ1-1,TRBD1,TRBV12-3/TRBV12-4,few,CASTWDSRDTEAFF,TGTGCCAGCACTTGGGACAGCCGAGACACTGAAGCTTTCTTT
TRBJ1-4,.,TRBV19,.,CASKVPAGEKLFF,TGTGCCAGTAAAGTCCCGGCGGGCGAAAAACTGTTTTTT
TRBJ1-1,.,TRBV29-1,few,CSVESRIMNTEAFF,TGCAGCGTTGAAAGCAGGATCATGAACACTGAAGCTTTCTTT
TRBJ2-2,TRBD1,TRBV6-2/TRBV6-3,many,CASNPGQGWVSNTGELFF,TGTGCCAGCAACCCGGGACAGGGTTGGGTGTCTAACACCGGGGAGCTGTTTTTT
TRBJ2-7,.,TRBV27,.,CASSQRVAYEQYF,TGTGCCAGCAGCCAACGGGTAGCCTACGAGCAGTACTTC
TRBJ2-3,.,TRBV6-5,many,CASSYLGSQDTQYF,TGTGCCAGCAGTTACTTAGGTTCGCAAGATACGCAGTATTTT
TRBJ2-1,TRBD1,TRBV12-5,.,CASGLVLRGQGAGEQFF,TGTGCTAGTGGTTTGGTACTTAGGGGACAGGGGGCAGGTGAGCAGTTCTTC
TRBJ2-3,.,TRBV5-6,.,CASSFRGLGADTQYF,TGTGCCAGCAGCTTTAGGGGCCTAGGGGCAGATACGCAGTATTTT
TRBJ1-1,.,TRBV30,many,CAWMGDPTEAFF,TGTGCCTGGATGGGGGACCCCACTGAAGCTTTCTTT
TRBJ1-1,TRBD1,TRBV7-2,.,CASSRWTGPAEAFF,TGTGCCAGCAGCCGCTGGACAGGGCCCGCTGAAGCTTTCTTT
TRBJ1-2,.,TRBV27,.,CASSLRGARMGTGYTF,TGTGCCAGCAGTTTACGAGGGGCCCGGATGGGTACGGGCTACACCTTC
TRBJ2-3,TRBD1,TRBV5-4,.,CASSEGQSHYYF,TGTGCCAGCAGCGAGGGACAGAGCCATTACTATTTT
TRBJ2-2,.,TRBV24-1,.,CATSQGGVKPNTGELFF,TGTGCCACCAGTCAAGGGGGGGTGAAACCGAACACCGGGGAGCTGTTTTTT
TRBJ1-5,.,TRBV4-3,many,CASSQDLAGLDQPQHF,TGCGCCAGCAGCCAAGATCTTGCAGGGTTGGATCAGCCCCAGCATTTT
TRBJ2-5,TRBD1,TRBV20-1,many,CSARDPRDRWETQYF,TGCAGTGCTAGAGATCCCCGGGACAGATGGGAGACCCAGTACTTC
TRBJ2-1,TRBD1,TRBV19,few,CASSLTGGRPLFF,TGTGCCAGTAGTCTGACAGGGGGCCGCCCGCTGTTCTTC
TRBJ2-1,.,TRBV5-1,.,CASSPGLYINNEQFF,TGCGCCAGCAGCCCCGGACTATATATCAACAATGAGCAGTTCTTC
TRBJ2-2,.,TRBV12-3/TRBV12-4,.,CASSQGSLNTWELFF,TGTGCCAGCAGCCAGGGGTCCCTGAACACCTGGGAGCTGTTTTTT
TRBJ1-1,.,TRBV7-2,few,CASSELMRGTEAFF,TGTGCCAGCAGCGAGTTAATGAGGGGCACTGAAGCTTTCTTT
TRBJ2-3,TRBD1,TRBV20-1,.,CSALGQATDTQYF,TGCAGTGCCCTGGGACAGGCTACAGATACGCAGTATTTT
TRBJ1-6,.,TRBV20-1,many,CSARAGTQVPLHF,TGCAGTGCTAGGGCCGGGACACAAGTACCCCTCCACTTT
TRBJ2-5,.,TRBV4-3,few,CASSQEEGSGRPGETQYF,TGCGCCAGCAGCCAAGAAGAGGGGTCAGGGCGACCCGGGGAGACCCAGTACTTC
TRBJ1-2,.,TRBV7-2,few,CASSTSPNYGYTF,TGTGCCAGCAGCACCTCACCCAACTATGGCTACACCTTC
TRBJ1-2,.,TRBV5-1,.,CASSLENRDAYGYTF,TGCGCCAGCAGCTTGGAGAACAGGGACGCCTATGGCTACACCTTC
TRBJ2-1,TRBD2,TRBV4-2,many,CASSQDPSGGARNEQFF,TGTGCCAGCAGCCAAGATCCTAGCGGGGGGGCCAGGAATGAGCAGTTCTTC
TRBJ1-1,TRBD1,TRBV5-1,many,CASSSPGQGVPFF,TGCGCCAGCAGCTCACCGGGACAGGGTGTACCTTTCTTT
TRBJ2-5,.,TRBV4-3,few,CASSRHKTVRGPQETQYF,TGCGCCAGCAGCCGCCACAAGACGGTGCGGGGGCCCCAAGAGACCCAGTACTTC
TRBJ1-2,TRBD1,TRBV5-6,many,CASSLVAGGGYTF,TGTGCCAGCAGCTTGGTGGCAGGGGGCGGCTACACCTTC
TRBJ1-5,.,TRBV6-1,.,CASSELRFNQPQHF,TGTGCCAGCAGTGAACTCCGTTTCAATCAGCCCCAGCATTTT
TRBJ2-7,.,TRBV5-1,many,CASSLEGNYEQYF,TGCGCCAGCAGCTTGGAAGGTAACTACGAGCAGTACTTC
TRBJ2-1,.,TRBV7-7,many,CASSLHAGQNNEQFF,TGTGCTAGCAGCTTACATGCAGGACAAAACAATGAGCAGTTCTTC
TRBJ2-1,.,TRBV5-1,many,CASGDPGSNNEQFF,TGCGCCAGCGGTGATCCGGGAAGCAACAATGAGCAGTTCTTC
TRBJ2-7,.,TRBV15,.,CATSRGSGAYEQYF,TGTGCCACCAGCAGAGGCTCAGGGGCCTACGAGCAGTACTTC
TRBJ2-1,.,TRBV6-1,many,CASSEAWNEQFF,TGTGCCAGCAGTGAAGCATGGAATGAGCAGTTCTTC
TRBJ1-1,.,TRBV6-2/TRBV6-3,many,CASSYGPAGPGTEAFF,TGTGCCAGCAGTTACGGTCCGGCGGGTCCGGGCACTGAAGCTTTCTTT
TRBJ2-3,TRBD2,TRBV11-2,.,CASSPGTRRTDTQYF,TGTGCCAGCAGCCCCGGGACTAGAAGGACAGATACGCAGTATTTT
TRBJ2-5,TRBD2,TRBV15,many,CATSRDPSGLAGGQETQYF,TGTGCCACCAGCAGAGATCCTTCGGGACTAGCGGGGGGCCAAGAGACCCAGTACTTC
TRBJ2-7,.,TRBV7-2,.,CASSLFNSYEQYF,TGTGCCAGCAGCTTATTCAACTCGTACGAGCAGTACTTC
TRBJ2-3,TRBD2,TRBV24-1,many,CATTDSSGGIRTPQYF,TGTGCCACTACGGACAGTTCGGGGGGGATACGCACACCGCAGTATTTT
TRBJ1-1,.,TRBV6-5,few,CASSGWPSGLNTEAFF,TGTGCCAGCAGTGGGTGGCCTAGTGGCCTGAACACTGAAGCTTTCTTT